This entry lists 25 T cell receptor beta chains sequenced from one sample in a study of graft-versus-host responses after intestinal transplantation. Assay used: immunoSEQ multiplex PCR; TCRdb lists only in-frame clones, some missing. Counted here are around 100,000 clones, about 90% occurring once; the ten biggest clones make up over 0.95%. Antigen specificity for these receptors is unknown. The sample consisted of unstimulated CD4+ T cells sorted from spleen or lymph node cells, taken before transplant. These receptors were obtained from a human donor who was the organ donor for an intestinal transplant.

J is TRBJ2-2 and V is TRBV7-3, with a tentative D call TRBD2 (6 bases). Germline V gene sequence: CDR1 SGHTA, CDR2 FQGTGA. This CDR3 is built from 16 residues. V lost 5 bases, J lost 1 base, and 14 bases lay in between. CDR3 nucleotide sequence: TGTGCCAGCAGCGATAGTCGGCGGGGGAACACCGGGGAGCTGTTTTTT. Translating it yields CASSDSRRGNTGELFF.

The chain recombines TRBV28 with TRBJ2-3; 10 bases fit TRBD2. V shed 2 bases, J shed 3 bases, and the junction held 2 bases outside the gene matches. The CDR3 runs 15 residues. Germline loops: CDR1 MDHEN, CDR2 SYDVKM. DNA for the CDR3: TGTGCCAGCAGTTTAGCGGGACTAGCGACAGATACGCAGTATTTT. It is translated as CASSLAGLATDTQYF.

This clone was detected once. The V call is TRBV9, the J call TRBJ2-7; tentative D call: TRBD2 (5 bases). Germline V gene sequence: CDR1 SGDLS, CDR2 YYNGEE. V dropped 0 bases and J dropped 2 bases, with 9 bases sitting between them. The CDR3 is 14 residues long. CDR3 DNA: TGTGCCAGCAGCGTAGTCGAGGGCCCCTACGAGCAGTACTTC. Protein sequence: CASSVVEGPYEQYF.

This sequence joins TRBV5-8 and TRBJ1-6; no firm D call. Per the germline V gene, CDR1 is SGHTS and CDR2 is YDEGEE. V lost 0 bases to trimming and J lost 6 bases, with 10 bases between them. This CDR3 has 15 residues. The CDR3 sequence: CASSLVKASNSPLHF. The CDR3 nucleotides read TGTGCCAGCAGCTTGGTGAAGGCTTCTAATTCACCCCTCCACTTT.

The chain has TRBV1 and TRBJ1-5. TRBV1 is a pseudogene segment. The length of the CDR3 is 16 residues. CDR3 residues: CTSSQARDFFGQPQHF. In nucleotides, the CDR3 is TGCACCAGCAGCCAGGCCCGGGACTTCTTCGGTCAGCCCCAGCATTTT.

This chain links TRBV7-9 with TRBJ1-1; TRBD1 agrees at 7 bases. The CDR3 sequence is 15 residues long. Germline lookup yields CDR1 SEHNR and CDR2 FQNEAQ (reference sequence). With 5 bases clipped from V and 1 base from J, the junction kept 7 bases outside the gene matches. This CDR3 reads CASSPPTGANTEAFF. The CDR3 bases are TGTGCCAGCAGCCCACCCACAGGGGCGAACACTGAAGCTTTCTTT. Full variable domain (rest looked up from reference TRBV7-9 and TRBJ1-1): DTGVSQNPRHKITKRGQNVTFRCDPISEHNRLYWYRQTLGQGPEFLTYFQNEAQLEKSRLLSDRFSAERPKGSFSTLEIQRTEQGDSAMYLCASSPPTGANTEAFFGQGTRLTVV.

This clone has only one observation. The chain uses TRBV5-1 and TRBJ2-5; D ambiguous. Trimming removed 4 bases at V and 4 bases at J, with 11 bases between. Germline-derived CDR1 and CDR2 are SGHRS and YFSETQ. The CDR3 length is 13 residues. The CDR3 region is CASSKKPTETQYF. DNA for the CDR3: TGCGCCAGCAGCAAAAAGCCCACAGAGACCCAGTACTTC.

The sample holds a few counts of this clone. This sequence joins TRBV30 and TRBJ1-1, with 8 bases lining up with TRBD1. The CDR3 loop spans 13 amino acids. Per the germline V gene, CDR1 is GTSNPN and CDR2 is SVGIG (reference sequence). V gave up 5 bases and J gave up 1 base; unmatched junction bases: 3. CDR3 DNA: TGTGCCTGGTTGGGACAGGCGAACACTGAAGCTTTCTTT. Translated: CAWLGQANTEAFF.

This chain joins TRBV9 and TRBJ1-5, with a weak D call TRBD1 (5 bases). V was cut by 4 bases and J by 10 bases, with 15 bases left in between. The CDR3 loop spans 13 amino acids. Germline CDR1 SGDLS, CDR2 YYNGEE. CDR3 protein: CASSIRPGGPQHF. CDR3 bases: TGTGCCAGCAGCATCCGGCCCGGGGGACCCCAGCATTTT.

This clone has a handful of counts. This chain's CDR3 is CASSKGTGGLNEQYF. DNA for the CDR3: TGTGCCAGTAGTAAGGGGACAGGGGGCTTGAACGAGCAGTACTTC. The rearrangement links TRBV19 to TRBJ2-7; 12 nucleotides agree with TRBD1. Germline V gene sequence: CDR1 LNHDA, CDR2 SQIVND (reference sequence). Trimming took 4 bases from V and 5 from J; bases not matched to a gene: 6. CDR3 size: 15 residues.

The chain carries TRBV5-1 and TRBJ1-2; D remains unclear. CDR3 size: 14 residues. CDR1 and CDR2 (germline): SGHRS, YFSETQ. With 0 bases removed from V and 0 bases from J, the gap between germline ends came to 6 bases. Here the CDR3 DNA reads TGCGCCAGCAGCTTGGAACGAGCTAACTATGGCTACACCTTC. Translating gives CASSLERANYGYTF.

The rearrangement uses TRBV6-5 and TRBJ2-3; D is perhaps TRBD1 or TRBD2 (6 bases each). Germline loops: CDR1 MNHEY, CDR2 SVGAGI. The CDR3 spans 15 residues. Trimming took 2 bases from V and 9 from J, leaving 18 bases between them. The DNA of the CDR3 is TGTGCCAGCAGTTACCCGGACGGAGGGGGGATAACGCAGTATTTT. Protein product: CASSYPDGGGITQYF.

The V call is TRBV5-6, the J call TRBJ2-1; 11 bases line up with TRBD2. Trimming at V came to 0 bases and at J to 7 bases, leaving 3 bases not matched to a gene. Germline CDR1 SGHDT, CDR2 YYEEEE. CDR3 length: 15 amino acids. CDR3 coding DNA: TGTGCCAGCAGCTTGGAACTAGCGGGAGAAAATGAGCAGTTCTTC. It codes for CASSLELAGENEQFF.

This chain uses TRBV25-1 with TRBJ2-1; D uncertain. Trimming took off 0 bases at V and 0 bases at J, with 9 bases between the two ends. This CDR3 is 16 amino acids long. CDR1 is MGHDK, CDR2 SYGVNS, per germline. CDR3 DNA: TGTGCCAGCAGTGAATATAAGGGAAGCTCCTACAATGAGCAGTTCTTC. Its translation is CASSEYKGSSYNEQFF.

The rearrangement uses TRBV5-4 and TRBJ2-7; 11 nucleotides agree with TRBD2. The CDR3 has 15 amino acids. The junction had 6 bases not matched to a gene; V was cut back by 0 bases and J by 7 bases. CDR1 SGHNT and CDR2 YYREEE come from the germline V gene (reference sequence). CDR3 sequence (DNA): TGTGCCAGCAGCTTGGATAGCGGGGGGGCCCGGGAGCAGTACTTC. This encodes CASSLDSGGAREQYF.

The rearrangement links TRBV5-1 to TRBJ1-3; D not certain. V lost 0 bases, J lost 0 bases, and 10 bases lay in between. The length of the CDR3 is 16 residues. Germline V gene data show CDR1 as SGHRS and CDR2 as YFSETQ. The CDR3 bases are TGCGCCAGCAGCTTGGATTCGGTGAGCTCTGGAAACACCATATATTTT. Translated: CASSLDSVSSGNTIYF. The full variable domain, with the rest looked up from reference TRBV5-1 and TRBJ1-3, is KAGVTQTPRYLIKTRGQQVTLSCSPISGHRSVSWYQQTPGQGLQFLFEYFSETQRNKGNFPGRFSGRQFSNSRSEMNVSTLELGDSALYLCASSLDSVSSGNTIYFGEGSWLTVV.

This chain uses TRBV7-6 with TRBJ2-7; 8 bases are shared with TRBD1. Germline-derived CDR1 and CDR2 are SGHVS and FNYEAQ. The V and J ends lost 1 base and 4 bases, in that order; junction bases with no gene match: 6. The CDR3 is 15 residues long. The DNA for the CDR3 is TGTGCCAGCAGCTTAGTACAGGACAGGGAATACGAGCAGTACTTC. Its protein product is CASSLVQDREYEQYF.

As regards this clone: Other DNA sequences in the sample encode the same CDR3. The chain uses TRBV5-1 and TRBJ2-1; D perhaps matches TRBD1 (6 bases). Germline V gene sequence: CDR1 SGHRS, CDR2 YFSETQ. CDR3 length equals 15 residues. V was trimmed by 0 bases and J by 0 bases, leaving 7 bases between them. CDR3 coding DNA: TGCGCCAGCAGCTTGGGAGGGGGCTCCTACAATGAGCAGTTCTTC. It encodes CASSLGGGSYNEQFF.

In DNA form, the CDR3 reads TGTGCCAGCAGTTTGGGACACTTAAATTCACCCCTCCACTTT. Its translation: CASSLGHLNSPLHF. This chain connects TRBV28 to TRBJ1-6; a weak D match, TRBD1 (6 bases). CDR3 size: 14 residues. The V gene lost 3 bases and the J gene lost 7 bases, with 10 bases spanning the gap. Germline CDR1 MDHEN, CDR2 SYDVKM. Complete variable domain (other parts from reference TRBV28 and TRBJ1-6): DVKVTQSSRYLVKRTGEKVFLECVQDMDHENMFWYRQDPGLGLRLIYFSYDVKMKEKGDIPEGYSVSREKKERFSLILESASTNQTSMYLCASSLGHLNSPLHFGNGTRLTVT.

The DNA of the CDR3 is TGTGCCAGCTCACCGCAGGGGGCCCCAACTAATGAAAAACTGTTTTTT. Translated: CASSPQGAPTNEKLFF. The chain joins TRBV18 to TRBJ1-4, with 8 bases aligning to TRBD1. Per germline, CDR1 KGHSH and CDR2 LQKENI. Unmatched junction bases numbered 3, after V lost 3 bases and J lost 0 bases. The CDR3 consists of 16 residues.

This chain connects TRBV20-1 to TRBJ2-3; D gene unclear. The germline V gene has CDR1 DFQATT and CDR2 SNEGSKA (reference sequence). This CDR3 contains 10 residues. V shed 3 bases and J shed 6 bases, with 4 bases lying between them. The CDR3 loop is CSASDDTQYF. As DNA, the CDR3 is TGCAGTGCTAGTGACGATACGCAGTATTTT.

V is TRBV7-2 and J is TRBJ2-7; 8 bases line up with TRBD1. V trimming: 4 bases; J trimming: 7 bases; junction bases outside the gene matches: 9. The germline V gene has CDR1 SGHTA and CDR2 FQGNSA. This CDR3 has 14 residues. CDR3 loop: CASSSWTGILEQYF. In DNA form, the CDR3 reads TGTGCCAGCAGCTCGTGGACAGGGATACTTGAGCAGTACTTC.

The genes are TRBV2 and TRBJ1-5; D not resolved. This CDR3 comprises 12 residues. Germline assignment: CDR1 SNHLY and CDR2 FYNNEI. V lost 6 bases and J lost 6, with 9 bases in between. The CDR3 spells CASRPTGQPQHF. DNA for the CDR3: TGTGCCAGCAGGCCGACGGGTCAGCCCCAGCATTTT.

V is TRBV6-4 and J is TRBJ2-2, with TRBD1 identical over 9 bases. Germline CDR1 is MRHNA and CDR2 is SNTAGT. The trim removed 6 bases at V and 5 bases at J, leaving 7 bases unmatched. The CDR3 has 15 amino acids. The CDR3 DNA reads TGTGCCAGCAGCCGACAGGGGGGATCAACCGGGGAGCTGTTTTTT. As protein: CASSRQGGSTGELFF.

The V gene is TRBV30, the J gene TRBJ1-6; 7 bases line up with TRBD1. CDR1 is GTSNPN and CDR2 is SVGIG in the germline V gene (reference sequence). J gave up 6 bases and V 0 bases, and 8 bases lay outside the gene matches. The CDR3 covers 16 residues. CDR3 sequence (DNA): TGTGCCTGGAGTGTAGCCCCGGGACAGACTAATTCACCCCTCCACTTT. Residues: CAWSVAPGQTNSPLHF.